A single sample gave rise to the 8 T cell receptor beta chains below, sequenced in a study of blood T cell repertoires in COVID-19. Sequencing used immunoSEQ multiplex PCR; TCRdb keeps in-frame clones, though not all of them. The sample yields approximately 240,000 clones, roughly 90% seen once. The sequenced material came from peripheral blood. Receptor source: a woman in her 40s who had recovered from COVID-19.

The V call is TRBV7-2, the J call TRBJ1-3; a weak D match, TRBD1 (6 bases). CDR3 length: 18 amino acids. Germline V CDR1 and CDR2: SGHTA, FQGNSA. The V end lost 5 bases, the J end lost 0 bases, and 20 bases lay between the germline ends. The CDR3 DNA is TGTGCCAGCAGCCGGGGCAGGGACACAAAGAGCTCTGGAAACACCATATATTTT. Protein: CASSRGRDTKSSGNTIYF.

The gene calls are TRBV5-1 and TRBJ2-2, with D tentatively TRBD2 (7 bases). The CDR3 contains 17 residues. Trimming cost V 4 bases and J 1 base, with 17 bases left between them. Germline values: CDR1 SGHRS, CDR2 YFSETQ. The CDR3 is CASSGRGGSVNTGELFF. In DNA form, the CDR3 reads TGCGCCAGCAGCGGTAGGGGGGGCTCGGTGAACACCGGGGAGCTGTTTTTT.

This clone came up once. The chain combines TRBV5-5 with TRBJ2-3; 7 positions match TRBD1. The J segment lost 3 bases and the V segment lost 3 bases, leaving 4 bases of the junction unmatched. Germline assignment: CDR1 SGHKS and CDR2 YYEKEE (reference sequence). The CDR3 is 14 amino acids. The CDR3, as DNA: TGTGCCAGCAGCTCACCGGGACAGACAGATACGCAGTATTTT. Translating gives CASSSPGQTDTQYF.

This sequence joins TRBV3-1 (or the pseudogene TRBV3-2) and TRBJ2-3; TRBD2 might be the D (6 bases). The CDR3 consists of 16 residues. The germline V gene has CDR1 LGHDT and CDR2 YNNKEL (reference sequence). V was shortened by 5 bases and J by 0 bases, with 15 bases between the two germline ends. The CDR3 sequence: CASSKGQRASTDTQYF. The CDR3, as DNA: TGTGCCAGCAGCAAAGGGCAGCGGGCTAGCACAGATACGCAGTATTTT.

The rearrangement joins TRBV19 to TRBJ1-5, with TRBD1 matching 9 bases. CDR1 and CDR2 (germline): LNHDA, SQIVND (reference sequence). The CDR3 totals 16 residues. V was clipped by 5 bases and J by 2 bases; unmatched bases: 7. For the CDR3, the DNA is TGTGCCAGTAGTGCCCGACAGGGGGTAGGCAATCAGCCCCAGCATTTT. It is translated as CASSARQGVGNQPQHF.

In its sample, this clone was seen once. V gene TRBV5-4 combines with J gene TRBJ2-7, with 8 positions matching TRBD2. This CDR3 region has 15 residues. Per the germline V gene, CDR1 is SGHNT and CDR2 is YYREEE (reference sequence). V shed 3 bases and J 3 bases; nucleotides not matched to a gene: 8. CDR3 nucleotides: TGTGCCAGCAGCTCGGGAGGTAGCGGGGTCTACGAGCAGTACTTC. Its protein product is CASSSGGSGVYEQYF. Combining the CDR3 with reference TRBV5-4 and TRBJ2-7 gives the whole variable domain ETGVTQSPTHLIKTRGQQVTLRCSSQSGHNTVSWYQQALGQGPQFIFQYYREEENGRGNFPPRFSGLQFPNYSSELNVNALELDDSALYLCASSSGGSGVYEQYFGPGTRLTVT.

DNA of the CDR3: TGTGCCAGCAGCTTGTGGCAGGCGGGTCTATTCTCCTACGAGCAGTACTTC. Translating it yields CASSLWQAGLFSYEQYF. The V and J genes are TRBV5-6 and TRBJ2-7; weak D call: TRBD2 (5 bases). CDR3 length: 17 residues. Germline V CDR1 and CDR2: SGHDT, YYEEEE. V lost 1 base, J lost 0 bases, and 17 bases lay in between.

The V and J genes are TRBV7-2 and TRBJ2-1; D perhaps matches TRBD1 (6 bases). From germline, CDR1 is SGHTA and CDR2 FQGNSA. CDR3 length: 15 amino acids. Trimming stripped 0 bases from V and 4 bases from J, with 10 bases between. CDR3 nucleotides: TGTGCCAGCAGCTTAGCATGGGGGCAGTACAATGAGCAGTTCTTC. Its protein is CASSLAWGQYNEQFF.